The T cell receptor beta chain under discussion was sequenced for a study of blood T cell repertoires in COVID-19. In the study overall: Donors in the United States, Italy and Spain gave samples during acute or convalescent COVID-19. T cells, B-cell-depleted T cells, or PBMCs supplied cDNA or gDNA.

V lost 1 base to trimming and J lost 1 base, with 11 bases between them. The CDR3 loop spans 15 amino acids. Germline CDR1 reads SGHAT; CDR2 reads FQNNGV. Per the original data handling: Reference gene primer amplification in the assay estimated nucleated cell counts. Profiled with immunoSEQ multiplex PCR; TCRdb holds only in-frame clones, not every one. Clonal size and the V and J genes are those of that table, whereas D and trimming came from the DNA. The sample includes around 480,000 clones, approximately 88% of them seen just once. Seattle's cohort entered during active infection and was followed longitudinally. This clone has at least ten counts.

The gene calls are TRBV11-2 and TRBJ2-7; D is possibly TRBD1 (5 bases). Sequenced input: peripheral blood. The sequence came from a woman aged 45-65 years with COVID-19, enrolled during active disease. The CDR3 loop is CASSLGEDTSYEQYF. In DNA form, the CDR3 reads TGTGCCAGCAGCTTAGGTGAGGACACTTCCTACGAGCAGTACTTC.